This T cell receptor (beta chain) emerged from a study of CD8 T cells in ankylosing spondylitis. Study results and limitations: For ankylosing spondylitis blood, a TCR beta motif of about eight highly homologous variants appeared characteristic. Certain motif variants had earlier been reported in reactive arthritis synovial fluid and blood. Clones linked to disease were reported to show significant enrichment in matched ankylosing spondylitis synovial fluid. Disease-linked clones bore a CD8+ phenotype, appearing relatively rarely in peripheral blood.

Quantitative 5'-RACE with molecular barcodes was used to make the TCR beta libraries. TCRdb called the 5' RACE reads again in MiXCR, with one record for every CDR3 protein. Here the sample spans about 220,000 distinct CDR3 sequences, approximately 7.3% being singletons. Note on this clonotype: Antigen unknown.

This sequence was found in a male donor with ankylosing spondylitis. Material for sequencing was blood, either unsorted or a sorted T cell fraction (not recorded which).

The DNA for the CDR3 is TGCGCCAGCAGCCAAGCCAGGGAGGGGGCCTTTGCAGAGACCCAGTACTTC. Protein: CASSQAREGAFAETQYF. This chain connects TRBV4-3 to TRBJ2-5, with D tentatively TRBD1 or TRBD2 (7 bases each). V gave up 1 base and J gave up 4 bases, with 19 bases separating them. The CDR3 totals 17 residues. Germline V gene lookup returns CDR1 LGHNA and CDR2 YSLEER.